These 20 T cell receptor beta chains originate from one sample sequenced in a study of Graves' ophthalmopathy and Graves' hyperthyroidism. As the template, RNA transcripts were used to amplify TCR beta CDR3 regions. The authors performed first-round RT-PCR with HTBI primers and then a second-round multiplex PCR. Each CDR3 protein gets one entry after TCRdb re-called the multiplex PCR reads with MiXCR. The data hold just over 400,000 distinct CDR3 sequences, with 20% to 25% observed a single time. Sequencing input: peripheral blood. Source of these receptors: a woman younger than 30 with stable Graves' hyperthyroidism.

This clonotype was recorded many times. The chain is built from TRBV28 and TRBJ1-1, with TRBD1 as a possible D gene (6 bases). V was shortened by 4 bases and J by 3 bases, with 12 bases between the two germline ends. Germline CDR1 is MDHEN and CDR2 is SYDVKM. CDR3 length equals 14 residues. CDR3 sequence (DNA): TGTGCCAGCAGTTCACAGGGTAGGGACACTGAAGCTTTCTTT. Amino acids: CASSSQGRDTEAFF. Full variable domain (rest looked up from reference TRBV28 and TRBJ1-1): DVKVTQSSRYLVKRTGEKVFLECVQDMDHENMFWYRQDPGLGLRLIYFSYDVKMKEKGDIPEGYSVSREKKERFSLILESASTNQTSMYLCASSSQGRDTEAFFGQGTRLTVV.

This clonotype was observed many times. V gene TRBV7-3 combines with J gene TRBJ2-5; TRBD2 matches 7 bases. This CDR3 has 15 amino acids. Germline V CDR1 and CDR2: SGHTA, FQGTGA. Unmatched junction bases numbered 8, after V lost 5 bases and J lost 2 bases. In DNA form, the CDR3 reads TGTGCCAGCAGCCTAGGGAGGGGCGGACAAGAGACCCAGTACTTC. This gives the protein CASSLGRGGQETQYF.

The chain has TRBV6-1 and TRBJ2-4; 8 nucleotides align to TRBD2. J lost 2 bases, V lost 5 bases, and 11 bases had no gene match. Germline V gene lookup returns CDR1 MNHNS and CDR2 SASEGT. The CDR3 spans 17 residues. The CDR3 DNA is TGTGCCAGCAGTCCCGTGAGTGAGCGGGGGCCCAAAAACATTCAGTACTTC. The encoded protein is CASSPVSERGPKNIQYF.

This clonotype was detected many times. V and J are TRBV20-1 and TRBJ1-6; 9 nucleotides agree with TRBD1. CDR1 and CDR2 (germline): DFQATT, SNEGSKA (reference sequence). CDR3 length: 16 residues. With V trimmed by 3 bases and J by 2 bases, 5 bases remained unmatched. The CDR3 here is CSARRGTGTYNSPLHF. Written as DNA, the CDR3 is TGCAGTGCTAGGCGGGGGACAGGGACCTATAATTCACCCCTCCACTTT.

This clonotype was recorded many times. The rearrangement links TRBV2 to TRBJ2-7; D is uncertain. V was shortened by 3 bases and J by 1 base, with 10 bases between the two germline ends. Per germline, CDR1 SNHLY and CDR2 FYNNEI. There are 14 residues in the CDR3. Here the CDR3 reads CASSDTLRSYEQYF. DNA for the CDR3: TGTGCCAGCAGTGACACGTTGAGGTCCTACGAGCAGTACTTC.

Many counts were recorded for this clonotype. The V and J genes are TRBV19 and TRBJ2-2, with TRBD2 matching 10 bases. This CDR3 comprises 17 residues. CDR1 and CDR2 from the germline V gene are LNHDA and SQIVND (reference sequence). V lost 3 bases and J lost 8; bases outside the gene matches: 12. The DNA for the CDR3 is TGTGCCAGTAGTATCCTAGCGGGAGAATGGGTAAATGGGGAGCTGTTTTTT. Translated, it gives CASSILAGEWVNGELFF. Using reference TRBV19 and TRBJ2-2 for the parts outside the CDR3, the full variable domain is DGGITQSPKYLFRKEGQNVTLSCEQNLNHDAMYWYRQDPGQGLRLIYYSQIVNDFQKGDIAEGYSVSREKKESFPLTVTSAQKNPTAFYLCASSILAGEWVNGELFFGEGSRLTVL.

The table lists this clonotype with many counts. This chain joins TRBV9 and TRBJ2-7; 9 bases map to TRBD1. J was trimmed by 7 bases and V by 3 bases; bases with no gene match: 8. The CDR3 extends over 14 amino acids. Looked up from germline, CDR1 is SGDLS and CDR2 is YYNGEE. In nucleotides, the CDR3 is TGTGCCAGCAGCGCGGGACAGGGTTTAGGAGAGCAGTACTTC. Protein sequence: CASSAGQGLGEQYF.

The chain joins TRBV6-5 to TRBJ2-3; possibly TRBD1 for D (6 bases). CDR3 length equals 16 residues. Germline V gene lookup returns CDR1 MNHEY and CDR2 SVGAGI. The V and J ends lost 0 bases and 1 base respectively, with 11 bases between them. The CDR3 is CASSYSRGYGTDTQYF. DNA for the CDR3: TGTGCCAGCAGTTACTCCAGGGGTTATGGCACAGATACGCAGTATTTT.

This clonotype was seen at least ten times. The V call is TRBV7-9, the J call TRBJ2-1; possible D gene TRBD2, 5 bases. CDR1 and CDR2 (germline): SEHNR, FQNEAQ (reference sequence). This CDR3 comprises 13 residues. Between the trimmed V and J ends, which lost 5 bases and 5 bases, there was a span of 10 bases. The CDR3 sequence is CASSPGLDNEQFF. The CDR3 bases are TGTGCCAGCAGCCCAGGACTTGACAATGAGCAGTTCTTC.

The rearrangement uses TRBV28 and TRBJ2-7; unclear D gene. Trimming took off 5 bases at V and 4 bases at J, with 9 bases between the two ends. The CDR3 totals 12 residues. Germline-derived CDR1 and CDR2 are MDHEN and SYDVKM. The CDR3 coding sequence is TGTGCCAGCAGTCTGTTACATTACGAGCAGTACTTC. Its translation is CASSLLHYEQYF.

This clonotype was observed a handful of times. CDR3 protein: CASSLTGARWGSGNTIYF. In DNA, the CDR3 is TGTGCCAGCAGCTTGACAGGAGCCCGATGGGGCTCTGGAAACACCATATATTTT. This chain uses TRBV13 with TRBJ1-3; D might be TRBD1 (6 bases). Per germline, CDR1 PRHDT and CDR2 FYEKMQ (reference sequence). This CDR3 region has 18 residues. Trimming pared 3 bases from V and 0 bases from J, leaving 18 bases between. The full variable domain, rest sourced from reference TRBV13 and TRBJ1-3, is AAGVIQSPRHLIKEKRETATLKCYPIPRHDTVYWYQQGPGQDPQFLISFYEKMQSDKGSIPDRFSAQQFSDYHSELNMSSLELGDSALYFCASSLTGARWGSGNTIYFGEGSWLTVV.

This clonotype occurred many times. Just one base apart from a much larger clone, this may be a read error. The chain uses TRBV12-3 or TRBV12-4 and TRBJ2-5, with TRBD2 as a possible D gene (5 bases). The CDR3 contains 13 residues. In DNA, the CDR3 is TGTGCCAGCGGTTTAGCATGGAGGCCGGTTGTGTACTTC. It translates to CASGLAWRPVVYF.

This clonotype was detected ten times or more. This chain uses TRBV19 with TRBJ1-1; no clear D gene. CDR3 length equals 13 residues. Trimming took 4 bases from V and 5 from J, leaving 11 bases between them. Germline lookup yields CDR1 LNHDA and CDR2 SQIVND (reference sequence). CDR3 bases: TGTGCCAGTAGTAGCCTCCGCTTGACTGAAGCTTTCTTT. This codes for CASSSLRLTEAFF.

This clonotype has a count of ten or more. The CDR3 sequence: CASSSGTFRGETQYF. The CDR3 region has the DNA TGTGCCAGCAGCTCCGGGACATTTCGGGGAGAGACCCAGTACTTC. The rearrangement joins TRBV7-2 to TRBJ2-5; a weak D match, TRBD1 (6 bases). This CDR3 is built from 15 residues. V lost 4 bases to trimming and J lost 4 bases, with 16 bases between them. Germline V gene sequence: CDR1 SGHTA, CDR2 FQGNSA.

This clonotype was counted many times. Mismatch with germline at one junction end may stem from a read error. The chain couples TRBV6-5 to TRBJ2-7, with 13 bases that match TRBD2. Germline V gives CDR1 MNHEY, CDR2 SVGAGI. This CDR3 has 15 amino acids. This CDR3 reads CASRTSGRNSYEQCF. In nucleotides, the CDR3 is TGTGCCAGCAGGACTAGCGGGAGGAACTCCTACGAGCAGTGCTTC.

The V gene is TRBV6-1, the J gene TRBJ2-5, with TRBD1 matching 11 bases. With 6 bases clipped from V and 5 bases from J, the junction kept 17 bases outside the gene matches. CDR1 MNHNS and CDR2 SASEGT come from the germline V gene. The CDR3 contains 18 residues. CDR3 sequence (DNA): TGTGCCAGCAGGGCGGACAGGGGGCGTATAAAGTTAGGGGAGACCCAGTACTTC. This codes for CASRADRGRIKLGETQYF.

This clonotype was recorded a few times. A read error may explain this, as a much larger clone is one base away. V is TRBV7-3 and J is TRBJ1-1; D remains unclear. The CDR3 spans 14 residues. The germline CDR1 and CDR2 sequences are SGHTA and FQGTGA. The CDR3 loop reads CASSLDRLNTEACF. As DNA, the CDR3 is TGTGCCAGCAGCTTAGACCGACTAAACACTGAAGCTTGCTTT.

This clonotype was found many times. The rearrangement uses TRBV29-1 and TRBJ2-5, with TRBD2 identical over 8 bases. This CDR3 has 15 residues. V lost 4 bases to trimming and J lost 3 bases; unmatched junction nucleotides: 10. Germline V lookup: CDR1 SQVTM, CDR2 ANQGSEA. The CDR3 loop is CSVARGAGGEETQYF. CDR3 nucleotide sequence: TGCAGCGTTGCTCGGGGGGCGGGAGGTGAAGAGACCCAGTACTTC.

The sample holds many counts of this clonotype. The chain links TRBV7-2 to TRBJ2-7; no firm D call. CDR3 length: 12 amino acids. The V and J ends lost 1 base and 6 bases respectively, with 7 bases between them. CDR1 and CDR2 (germline): SGHTA, FQGNSA. The DNA for the CDR3 is TGTGCCAGCAGCTTAGGGTCCCCCGAGCAGTACTTC. It translates to CASSLGSPEQYF.

This clonotype was seen many times. The DNA of the CDR3 is TGTGCCAGCAGCTCCCGACAGGTGACGTGGGTCTATGGCTACACCTTC. This gives the protein CASSSRQVTWVYGYTF. V and J are TRBV13 and TRBJ1-2, with D tentatively TRBD1 (6 bases). Germline CDR1 is PRHDT and CDR2 is FYEKMQ (reference sequence). The CDR3 consists of 16 residues. Trimming cost V 4 bases and J 4 bases, with 19 bases left between them.